This TCR beta chain stems from a study of cytomegalovirus exposure and HLA in healthy donors. The PCR had 60 Vbeta and 13 Jbeta primers. Some clones are missing from TCRdb's copy, which holds only in-frame ones; the method was immunoSEQ multiplex PCR. The table records some 98,000 clones, more than 65% of them present only once. Study-level results: Using the classifier, cytomegalovirus status was reportedly diagnosed with high specificity and sensitivity. While the bulk of TCR sequences proved rare, some public TCRs turned up in many donors.

The germline V gene encodes CDR1 SGHDN and CDR2 FVKESK. V lost 3 bases, J lost 3 bases, and 6 bases lay in between. The CDR3 loop spans 13 amino acids. Turning to this clone: Its antigen is not known.

This clonotype was sampled from a human donor in good health. The sequenced sample consisted of PBMCs. The V call is TRBV14, the J call TRBJ1-3; D remains unclear. CDR3 loop: CASSHTGGNTIYF. CDR3 nucleotide sequence: TGTGCCAGCAGCCACACCGGTGGAAACACCATATATTTT.